This T cell receptor (beta chain) was recovered during a study of shared clonotypes between healthy human individuals. Replicate sorted-subset PCRs were loaded with about 0.2 ug DNA, tens of thousands of T cell genomes. The table came from immunoSEQ multiplex PCR; TCRdb's copy has only in-frame clones and leaves some out. In the table there are roughly 2,300,000 clones, 85% to 95% of which are singletons. Germline loops: CDR1 MNHNY, CDR2 SVGAGI (reference sequence). With 6 bases removed from V and 1 base from J, the gap between germline ends came to 15 bases. This CDR3 region has 15 residues. Specimen: naive CD4+ T cells from PBMCs. Subset meaning: CD45RA+ positively selected. The clonotype was recovered from a man younger than 35 in good health. Some clones in this sample may be carry-over from other donors' samples. The chain joins TRBV6-6 to TRBJ1-1, with D possibly matching TRBD1 (5 bases). CDR3 sequence reads: CASRIQHGANTEAFF. CDR3 sequence (DNA): TGTGCCAGCAGGATCCAACATGGGGCGAACACTGAAGCTTTCTTT.